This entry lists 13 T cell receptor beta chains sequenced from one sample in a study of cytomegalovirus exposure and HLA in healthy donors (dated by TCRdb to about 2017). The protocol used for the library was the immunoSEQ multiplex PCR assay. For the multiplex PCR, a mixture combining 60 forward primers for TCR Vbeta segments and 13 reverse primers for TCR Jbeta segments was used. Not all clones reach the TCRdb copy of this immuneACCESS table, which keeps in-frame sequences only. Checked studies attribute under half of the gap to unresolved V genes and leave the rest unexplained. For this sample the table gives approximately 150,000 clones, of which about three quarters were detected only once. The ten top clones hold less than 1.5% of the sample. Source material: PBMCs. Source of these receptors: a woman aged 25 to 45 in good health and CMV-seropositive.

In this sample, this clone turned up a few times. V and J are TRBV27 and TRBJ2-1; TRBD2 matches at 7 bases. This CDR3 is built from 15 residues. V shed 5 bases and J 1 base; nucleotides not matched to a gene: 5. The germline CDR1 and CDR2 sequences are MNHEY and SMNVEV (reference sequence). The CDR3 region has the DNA TGTGCCAGCAGTACGGGAGGATTATCCTACAATGAGCAGTTCTTC. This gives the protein CASSTGGLSYNEQFF.

The CDR3 reads CASSYAGRARSYEQYF. For the CDR3, the DNA is TGTGCCAGCAGTTACGCGGGGAGGGCCCGCTCCTACGAGCAGTACTTC. This sequence joins TRBV6-5 and TRBJ2-7; 7 bases line up with TRBD2. The CDR3 spans 16 residues. V was clipped by 2 bases and J by 0 bases; unmatched bases: 7. The germline CDR1 and CDR2 sequences are MNHEY and SVGAGI.

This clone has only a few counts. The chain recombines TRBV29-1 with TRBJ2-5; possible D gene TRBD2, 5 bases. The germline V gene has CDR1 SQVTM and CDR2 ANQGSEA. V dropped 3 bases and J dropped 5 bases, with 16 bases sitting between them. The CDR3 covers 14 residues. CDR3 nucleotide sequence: TGCAGCGTTGACGGGGTAGCAGTTGGGGAGACCCAGTACTTC. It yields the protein CSVDGVAVGETQYF.

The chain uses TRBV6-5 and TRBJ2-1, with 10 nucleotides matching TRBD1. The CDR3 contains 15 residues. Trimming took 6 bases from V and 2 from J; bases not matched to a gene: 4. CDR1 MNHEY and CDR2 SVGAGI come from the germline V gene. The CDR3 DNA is TGTGCCAGCAGCCCGACAGGGGGCACCTACAATGAGCAGTTCTTC. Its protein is CASSPTGGTYNEQFF.

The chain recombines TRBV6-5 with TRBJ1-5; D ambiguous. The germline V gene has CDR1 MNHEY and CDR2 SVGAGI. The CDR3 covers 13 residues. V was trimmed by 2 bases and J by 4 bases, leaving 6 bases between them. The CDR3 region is CASSYGPNQPQHF. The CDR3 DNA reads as TGTGCCAGCAGTTACGGCCCTAATCAGCCCCAGCATTTT.

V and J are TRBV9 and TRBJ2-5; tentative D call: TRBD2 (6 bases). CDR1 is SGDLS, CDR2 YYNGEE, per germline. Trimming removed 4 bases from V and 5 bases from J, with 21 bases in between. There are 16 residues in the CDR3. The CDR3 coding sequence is TGTGCCAGCAGCCTCCACCCGACCTGGGGGGAGGAGACCCAGTACTTC. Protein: CASSLHPTWGEETQYF.

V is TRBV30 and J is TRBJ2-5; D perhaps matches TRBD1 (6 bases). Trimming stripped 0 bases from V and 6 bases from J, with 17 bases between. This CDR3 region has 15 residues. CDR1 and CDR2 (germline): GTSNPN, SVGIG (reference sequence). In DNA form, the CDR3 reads TGTGCCTGGAGTGTACAAGGGGGTTTGAGGAAGACCCAGTACTTC. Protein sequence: CAWSVQGGLRKTQYF.

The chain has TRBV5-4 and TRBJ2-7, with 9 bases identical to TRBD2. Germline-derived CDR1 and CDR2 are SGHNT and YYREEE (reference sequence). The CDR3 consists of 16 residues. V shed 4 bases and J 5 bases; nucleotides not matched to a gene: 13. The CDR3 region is CASSPRAGGPRDEQYF. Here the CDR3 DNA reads TGTGCCAGCAGCCCTAGGGCGGGAGGGCCCAGGGACGAGCAGTACTTC.

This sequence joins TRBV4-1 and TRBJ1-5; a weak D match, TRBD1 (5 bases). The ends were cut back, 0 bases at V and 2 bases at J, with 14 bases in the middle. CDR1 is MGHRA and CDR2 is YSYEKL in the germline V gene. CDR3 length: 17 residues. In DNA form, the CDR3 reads TGCGCCAGCAGCCAAGAGGGAGGGGTTGGGGGCAATCAGCCCCAGCATTTT. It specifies CASSQEGGVGGNQPQHF.

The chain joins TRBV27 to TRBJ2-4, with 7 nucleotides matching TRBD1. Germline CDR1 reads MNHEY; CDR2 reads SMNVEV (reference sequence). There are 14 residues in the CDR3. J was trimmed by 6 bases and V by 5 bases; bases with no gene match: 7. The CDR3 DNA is TGTGCCAGCAGTCCACGGACAGGCCTAAACATTCAGTACTTC. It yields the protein CASSPRTGLNIQYF.

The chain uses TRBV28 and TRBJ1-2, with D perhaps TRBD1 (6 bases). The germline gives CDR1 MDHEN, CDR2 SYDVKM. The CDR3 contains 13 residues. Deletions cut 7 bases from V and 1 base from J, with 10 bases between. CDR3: CASTEGGNYGYTF. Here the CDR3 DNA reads TGTGCCAGCACCGAAGGGGGTAACTATGGCTACACCTTC.

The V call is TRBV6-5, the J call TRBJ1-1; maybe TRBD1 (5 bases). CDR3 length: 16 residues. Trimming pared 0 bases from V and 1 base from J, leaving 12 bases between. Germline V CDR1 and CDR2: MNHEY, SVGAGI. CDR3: CASSYSTDDRNTEAFF. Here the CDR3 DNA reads TGTGCCAGCAGTTACTCGACAGACGACCGGAACACTGAAGCTTTCTTT.

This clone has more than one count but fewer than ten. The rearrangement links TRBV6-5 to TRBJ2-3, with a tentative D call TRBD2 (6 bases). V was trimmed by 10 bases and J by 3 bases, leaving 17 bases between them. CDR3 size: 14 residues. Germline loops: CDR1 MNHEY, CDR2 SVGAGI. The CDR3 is CATNTLGGTDTQYF. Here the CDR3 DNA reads TGTGCCACCAACACCCTGGGAGGAACAGATACGCAGTATTTT.